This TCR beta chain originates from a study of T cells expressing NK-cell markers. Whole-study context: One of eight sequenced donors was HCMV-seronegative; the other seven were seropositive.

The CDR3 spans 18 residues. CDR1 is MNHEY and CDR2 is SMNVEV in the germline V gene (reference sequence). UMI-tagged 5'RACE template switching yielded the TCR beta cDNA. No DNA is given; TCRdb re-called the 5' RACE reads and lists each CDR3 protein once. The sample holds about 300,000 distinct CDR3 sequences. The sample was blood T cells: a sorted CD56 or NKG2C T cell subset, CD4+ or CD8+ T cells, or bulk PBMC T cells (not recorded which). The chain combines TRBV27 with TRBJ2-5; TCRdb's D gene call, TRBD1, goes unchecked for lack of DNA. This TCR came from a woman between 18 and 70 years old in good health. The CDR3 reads CASSLSGTGSILGKTQYF.